These T cell receptor beta chains were read from a single sample in a study of beta chain features in type 1 diabetes. Produced via immunoSEQ multiplex PCR; TCRdb's table is partial and in-frame only. The data contain hundreds of thousands of clones, 14% of them seen just once; the ten biggest clones take up over 5%. Source material: central memory CD4+ T cells from blood. The receptors stem from a man in his thirties or forties in good health. Both conserved end residues are trimmed from each CDR3. The order of the fields is J gene, D gene, CDR3 length, V gene, CDR3 protein. The D gene is left open where the match is weak.

TRBJ1-3	NA	12	TRBV28	ASTPGGGGNTIY
TRBJ2-3	NA	12	TRBV4-3	ASSQEPYTDTQY
TRBJ2-5	NA	12	TRBV6-4	ASSYSGTGKTQY
TRBJ1-5	NA	12	TRBV6-5	ASQTTSSNQPQH
TRBJ1-1	NA	12	TRBV7-8	ASSSPLGYTEAF
TRBJ2-1	TRBD2	14	TRBV4-1	ASSIAGASSYNEQF
TRBJ2-3	NA	13	TRBV6-1	ASSEGISGTDTQY
TRBJ2-5	NA	15	TRBV14	ASSLRGRGRRGETQY
TRBJ1-1	TRBD1	9	TRBV19	ASSNRGQTF
TRBJ1-1	NA	13	TRBV5-1	ASSSTPGEETEAF
TRBJ2-1	NA	11	TRBV4-1	ASSPEQDDEQF
TRBJ2-5	NA	14	TRBV13	ASGSNRGREGSAQY
TRBJ2-3	NA	10	TRBV6-1	ASKELTDTQY
TRBJ2-4	NA	12	TRBV6-6	ASSYSGLGNIQY
TRBJ2-3	NA	13	TRBV4-3	ASSSFGLEADTQY
TRBJ1-5	NA	13	TRBV6-1	ASSQDRISNQPQH
TRBJ1-1	NA	13	TRBV7-8	ASSLIQNMNTEAF
TRBJ2-1	TRBD1	14	TRBV5-1	ASSVWGQGQWNEQF
TRBJ1-1	NA	11	TRBV7-2	ASSLAGVTEAF
TRBJ2-3	NA	13	TRBV11-1	ASSLAAGPTDTQY
TRBJ1-4	NA	12	TRBV7-9	ASSLTGTPVKLF
TRBJ2-3	NA	14	TRBV5-4	ASSAKTGGGTDTQY
TRBJ1-1	NA	12	TRBV7-2	ASSPSGANTEAF
TRBJ1-6	TRBD1	14	TRBV7-6	ASSLVAGTDNSPLH
TRBJ1-5	TRBD1	12	TRBV6-5	ASSPDRVRQPQH